Below are 10 T cell receptor beta chains sequenced from a single sample in a study of shared clonotypes between healthy human individuals. Clones were read by immunoSEQ multiplex PCR, and TCRdb kept only the in-frame ones, dropping some. The table lists 600,000 to 700,000 clones, 60% to 75% of them singletons. Sequences were obtained from memory CD4+ T cells sorted from blood. Subset: CD45RA-negative fraction. Receptors originate from a woman aged 25 to 45 in good health.

The chain recombines TRBV10-1 with TRBJ2-4, with D tentatively TRBD2 (5 bases). V gave up 6 bases and J gave up 7 bases, with 19 bases separating them. CDR1 and CDR2 from the germline V gene are WNHNN and SYGVQD (reference sequence). There are 15 residues in the CDR3. In nucleotides, the CDR3 is TGCGCCAGCAGCTCCTCGGAGGACCTTGGGAACATTCAGTACTTC. Its translation is CASSSSEDLGNIQYF.

This sequence joins TRBV28 and TRBJ2-3, with D possibly TRBD2 on 5 matching bases. Germline V gene sequence: CDR1 MDHEN, CDR2 SYDVKM. V gave up 3 bases and J gave up 1 base, with 8 bases separating them. The CDR3 spans 14 residues. This CDR3 reads CASSLRAGTDTQYF. The CDR3, as DNA: TGTGCCAGCAGTTTGAGGGCCGGCACAGATACGCAGTATTTT.

A word on this clone: This sample also contains other DNA sequences that code for the same CDR3. The gene calls are TRBV5-4 and TRBJ1-2; no firm D call. Trimming removed 1 base from V and 1 base from J, with 2 bases in between. The V gene's germline CDR1 is SGHNT and CDR2 YYREEE (reference sequence). The CDR3 is made up of 12 amino acids. The DNA of the CDR3 is TGTGCCAGCAGCTTGAATAACTATGGCTACACCTTC. It is translated as CASSLNNYGYTF.

This chain connects TRBV5-4 to TRBJ2-1; 7 bases agree with TRBD2. CDR1 and CDR2 from the germline V gene are SGHNT and YYREEE (reference sequence). Losses at the gene ends were 0 bases for V and 5 bases for J; bases not matched to a gene: 2. This CDR3 has 14 amino acids. CDR3 DNA: TGTGCCAGCAGCTTGGTCGGGACTAACAATGAGCAGTTCTTC. Translated, it gives CASSLVGTNNEQFF.

This clone showed up just a few times. The CDR3 loop reads CASSLVAGFTNEQFF. Written as DNA, the CDR3 is TGTGCCAGCAGCTTAGTTGCGGGATTCACCAATGAGCAGTTCTTC. The rearrangement links TRBV7-3 to TRBJ2-1, with D perhaps TRBD2 (6 bases). V shed 2 bases and J shed 6 bases, with 14 bases lying between them. The CDR3 is made up of 15 amino acids. Germline V gene data show CDR1 as SGHTA and CDR2 as FQGTGA.

V and J are TRBV5-1 and TRBJ1-1, with TRBD1 matching 7 bases. The CDR3 has 14 residues. Germline CDR1 SGHRS, CDR2 YFSETQ. V lost 3 bases and J lost 1; bases outside the gene matches: 3. Here the CDR3 DNA reads TGCGCCAGCAGCTGGGGACAGTGGAACACTGAAGCTTTCTTT. Amino acid sequence: CASSWGQWNTEAFF.

The rearrangement joins TRBV11-1 to TRBJ1-1; unclear D gene. Trimming took 1 base from V and 4 from J, leaving 10 bases between them. Looked up from germline, CDR1 is SGHAT and CDR2 is FQDESV (reference sequence). The CDR3 contains 14 residues. The CDR3 DNA reads as TGTGCCAGCAGCTTAGACCAAGGGAGCACTGAAGCTTTCTTT. Its protein is CASSLDQGSTEAFF.

The gene calls are TRBV6-6 and TRBJ1-5; D perhaps matches TRBD1 (6 bases). The V gene's germline CDR1 is MNHNY and CDR2 SVGAGI (reference sequence). This CDR3 is built from 14 residues. Between the trimmed V and J ends, which lost 6 bases and 1 base, there was a span of 10 bases. The CDR3: CASRKDRSNQPQHF. The CDR3 nucleotides read TGTGCCAGCAGGAAAGACAGGAGCAATCAGCCCCAGCATTTT.

About this clone itself: Different DNA sequences within this sample yield the same CDR3. The V call is TRBV5-1, the J call TRBJ2-3, with 10 bases that match TRBD2. Germline V CDR1 and CDR2: SGHRS, YFSETQ. With 2 bases clipped from V and 3 bases from J, the junction kept 0 bases outside the gene matches. The CDR3 spans 14 residues. The CDR3: CASSLAGGTDTQYF. CDR3 bases: TGCGCCAGCAGCTTAGCGGGAGGGACAGATACGCAGTATTTT. Variable domain in full (rest from reference TRBV5-1 and TRBJ2-3): KAGVTQTPRYLIKTRGQQVTLSCSPISGHRSVSWYQQTPGQGLQFLFEYFSETQRNKGNFPGRFSGRQFSNSRSEMNVSTLELGDSALYLCASSLAGGTDTQYFGPGTRLTVL.

This rearrangement joins TRBV6-5 to TRBJ2-1, with TRBD1 matching over 8 bases. Germline values: CDR1 MNHEY, CDR2 SVGAGI. CDR3 length: 15 residues. Losses at the gene ends were 5 bases for V and 6 bases for J; bases not matched to a gene: 9. In DNA form, the CDR3 reads TGTGCCAGCAGTCCCCGGACAGGGATGCGCAATGAGCAGTTCTTC. Translation gives CASSPRTGMRNEQFF.